This T cell receptor (beta chain) was captured in a study of CD8 T cells in ankylosing spondylitis. Points from the study as a whole: A TCR beta motif made of under 10 highly homologous variants seemed typical of ankylosing spondylitis blood.

TCRdb re-derived calls from the 5' RACE reads in MiXCR, one entry per CDR3 protein. The data contain 350,000 to 450,000 distinct CDR3 sequences, roughly 26% of them seen just once; the ten biggest clones take up approximately 1%. Points on this clonotype: The antigen is undetermined.

V was clipped by 2 bases and J by 0 bases, with 20 bases between them. The CDR3 loop spans 20 amino acids. Per the germline V gene, CDR1 is MDHEN and CDR2 is SYDVKM. The sequence was collected from a male donor with ankylosing spondylitis. The sample taken for sequencing was blood, either unsorted or a sorted T cell fraction (not recorded which). The chain employs TRBV28 and TRBJ2-6; tentative D call: TRBD2 (7 bases). This chain's CDR3 is CASSLGGRGVSLSGANVLTF. The CDR3 nucleotides read TGTGCCAGCAGTTTAGGGGGGAGGGGGGTCTCCCTCTCTGGGGCCAACGTCCTGACTTTC.